The 8 T cell receptor beta chains below all came from one sample that was sequenced in a study of vaccination effects on CD4 cells after COVID-19. Under the ViraFEST assay, PBMC were stimulated with viral peptide pools so that antigen-specific CD4+ T cells expanded. Sequencing was performed afterwards. Culturing for 10 days preceded CD4+ T cell isolation. The vaccine recipients had no prior SARS-CoV-2 infection, with negative nucleocapsid antibodies. Their antigens remain unidentified. Measured with immunoSEQ multiplex PCR; TCRdb has only the in-frame clones, and not every one. The sample includes some 22,000 clones, over 55% of them seen just once. Source: CD4+ T cells from PBMCs cultured with HCoV-OC43 spike peptides, taken before COVID-19 vaccination. Subset meaning: HCoV-OC43 spike overlapping peptide pool stimulation. These receptors were collected from a human donor who received a COVID-19 vaccine.

This clone was counted between two and nine times. The CDR3 sequence: CASSLELGYEQYF. The CDR3, as DNA: TGTGCCAGCAGCTTAGAATTGGGCTACGAGCAGTACTTC. The chain recombines TRBV11-3 with TRBJ2-7, with D hard to call. CDR3 length: 13 amino acids. Between the trimmed V and J ends, which lost 0 bases and 3 bases, there was a span of 6 bases. Germline assignment: CDR1 SGHNT and CDR2 YENEEA.

This clone was seen only a few times. V and J are TRBV4-1 and TRBJ2-1; 16 bases match TRBD2. V gave up 4 bases and J gave up 5 bases; unmatched junction bases: 5. The germline V gene has CDR1 MGHRA and CDR2 YSYEKL. CDR3 length: 17 amino acids. This chain's CDR3 is CASSLGLAGGPNNEQFF. The CDR3 nucleotides are TGCGCCAGCAGCCTGGGACTAGCGGGAGGGCCGAACAATGAGCAGTTCTTC.

The chain links TRBV3-1 (or the pseudogene TRBV3-2) to TRBJ1-2; D not resolved. Per germline, CDR1 LGHDT and CDR2 YNNKEL (reference sequence). The V and J ends lost 0 bases and 5 bases respectively, with 16 bases between them. CDR3 length: 16 residues. CDR3 region: CASSQDQDGGLYGYTF. The CDR3 DNA reads as TGTGCCAGCAGCCAAGATCAGGACGGTGGGCTGTATGGCTACACCTTC.

Points on this clone: A junction end diverges from the germline sequence, so it may reflect a read error. The chain is built from TRBV24-1 and TRBJ2-2; D is possibly TRBD2 (6 bases). The CDR3 runs 15 residues. CDR1 and CDR2 (germline): KGHDR, SFDVKD. The CDR3 region is CATSGGRRNTGELFF. In nucleotides, the CDR3 is TGTGCCACAAGTGGGGGGAGGAGGAACACCGGGGAGCTGTTTTTT.

The V and J genes are TRBV3-1 (or the pseudogene TRBV3-2) and TRBJ2-1; D gene ambiguous. The CDR3 extends over 14 amino acids. Trimming removed 3 bases at V and 4 bases at J, with 10 bases between. In germline, CDR1 is LGHDT, CDR2 YNNKEL (reference sequence). The CDR3 DNA reads as TGTGCCAGCAGCCAGGAGTGGTCGTACAATGAGCAGTTCTTC. Its translation: CASSQEWSYNEQFF.

DNA for the CDR3: TGCAGTGGCGGGAGGAACAATGAGCAGTTCTTC. This encodes CSGGRNNEQFF. The gene calls are TRBV20-1 and TRBJ2-1; TRBD2 matches at 8 bases. The ends lost 7 bases at V and 5 bases at J; junction bases unmatched: 1. This CDR3 is built from 11 residues. Germline assignment: CDR1 DFQATT and CDR2 SNEGSKA (reference sequence).

J is TRBJ1-1 and V is TRBV11-2, with TRBD1 as a possible D gene (5 bases). The CDR3 contains 11 residues. The germline gives CDR1 SGHAT, CDR2 FQNNGV. V lost 1 base, J lost 10 bases, and 7 bases lay in between. The CDR3 protein is CASSLGTTAFF. The CDR3 DNA is TGTGCCAGCAGCTTAGGGACAACAGCTTTCTTT. Looking up the rest from reference TRBV11-2 and TRBJ1-1 gives the full variable domain: EAGVAQSPRYKIIEKRQSVAFWCNPISGHATLYWYQQILGQGPKLLIQFQNNGVVDDSQLPKDRFSAERLKGVDSTLKIQPAKLEDSAVYLCASSLGTTAFFGQGTRLTVV.

The chain has TRBV5-4 and TRBJ2-5, with 7 nucleotides matching TRBD1. The V and J ends lost 4 bases and 5 bases, in that order; junction bases with no gene match: 8. Germline V gives CDR1 SGHNT, CDR2 YYREEE (reference sequence). This CDR3 contains 14 residues. The CDR3 DNA follows: TGTGCCAGCAGCCTACAAGGGGGCACTGAGACCCAGTACTTC. Protein: CASSLQGGTETQYF.